Each of the 18 T cell receptor beta chains below was sequenced from the same sample in a study of CD8+CD57+ T cells in acquired aplastic anemia. The authors sequenced patients whose flow cytometry had shown CD8+CD57+ cell expansion. The template used for profiling TCR beta VDJ and CDR3 was genomic DNA. MiXCR, run by TCRdb on the reads, gives a single entry per CDR3 protein. This table has about 200,000 distinct CDR3 sequences, 65% appearing once. The sample comprised sorted CD4+, CD8+, or CD8+CD57+ T cells (not recorded which) from PBMCs. The receptors here all came from a human donor with aplastic anemia.

The chain joins TRBV19 to TRBJ1-1; D ambiguous. V shed 5 bases and J shed 2 bases, with 15 bases lying between them. Germline-derived CDR1 and CDR2 are LNHDA and SQIVND (reference sequence). This CDR3 has 15 residues. CDR3 sequence reads: CASSPPGTFNTEAFF. DNA of the CDR3: TGTGCCAGTAGTCCTCCTGGCACCTTTAACACTGAAGCTTTCTTT.

The rearrangement joins TRBV7-3 to TRBJ2-5; D might be TRBD1 or TRBD2, each matching 6 bases. Trimming removed 9 bases from V and 5 bases from J, with 16 bases in between. The CDR3 is 13 residues long. Germline loops: CDR1 SGHTA, CDR2 FQGTGA. CDR3 sequence reads: CASSPGALETQYF. CDR3 bases: TGTGCCAGTTCTCCGGGGGCCCTGGAGACCCAGTACTTC.

V gene TRBV24-1 combines with J gene TRBJ1-5, with TRBD1 matching 7 bases. Germline values: CDR1 KGHDR, CDR2 SFDVKD. V lost 7 bases, J lost 7 bases, and 6 bases stayed unmatched. The CDR3 loop spans 13 amino acids. CDR3 sequence reads: CATSGTAGQPQHF. CDR3 in DNA: TGTGCCACCAGCGGGACAGCTGGGCAGCCCCAGCATTTT.

This chain joins TRBV10-3 and TRBJ2-2, with TRBD2 matching 8 bases. CDR3 length: 16 residues. Trimming at V came to 4 bases and at J to 4 bases, leaving 8 bases not matched to a gene. Germline CDR1 and CDR2: ENHRY and SYGVKD. The chain's CDR3 is CAISGSGGPSTGELFF. The CDR3 region has the DNA TGTGCCATCAGTGGGTCGGGGGGGCCGAGCACCGGGGAGCTGTTTTTT.

The J gene is TRBJ2-3, the V gene TRBV9; no clear D gene. There are 15 residues in the CDR3. The V gene lost 4 bases and the J gene lost 2 bases, with 14 bases spanning the gap. CDR1 is SGDLS, CDR2 YYNGEE, per germline. The CDR3 sequence is CASSPTVGDTDTQYF. Written as DNA, the CDR3 is TGTGCCAGCAGCCCCACCGTGGGTGACACAGATACGCAGTATTTT. Variable domain in full (rest from reference TRBV9 and TRBJ2-3): DSGVTQTPKHLITATGQRVTLRCSPRSGDLSVYWYQQSLDQGLQFLIQYYNGEERAKGNILERFSAQQFPDLHSELNLSSLELGDSALYFCASSPTVGDTDTQYFGPGTRLTVL.

This chain links TRBV10-2 with TRBJ2-7; perhaps D is TRBD1 or TRBD2 (5 bases each). V gave up 5 bases and J gave up 6 bases, with 8 bases separating them. This CDR3 contains 11 residues. Germline V gene data show CDR1 as WSHSY and CDR2 as SAAADI. The CDR3: CASSTGTEQYF. The CDR3 DNA follows: TGCGCCAGCAGTACGGGGACCGAGCAGTACTTC.

This chain links TRBV15 with TRBJ2-1, with TRBD2 as a possible D gene (6 bases). Looked up from germline, CDR1 is LNHNV and CDR2 is YYDKDF (reference sequence). This CDR3 contains 16 residues. The V and J ends lost 3 bases and 4 bases respectively, with 16 bases between them. CDR3 residues: CATSRGLAKGYNEQFF. The CDR3 DNA reads as TGTGCCACCAGCAGGGGACTTGCCAAGGGATACAATGAGCAGTTCTTC.

This clonotype was found many times. CDR3 nucleotide sequence: TGTGCCAGCAGCGTAAAGCCGGGACAGGGAAGGGCCGGGGAGCTGTTTTTT. Protein sequence: CASSVKPGQGRAGELFF. This sequence joins TRBV9 and TRBJ2-2, with 9 bases lining up with TRBD1. Looked up from germline, CDR1 is SGDLS and CDR2 is YYNGEE. Trimming cost V 1 base and J 6 bases; bases outside gene matches: 10. The CDR3 is 17 amino acids.

J is TRBJ2-7 and V is TRBV20-1; 10 nucleotides match TRBD1. J lost 2 bases, V lost 6 bases, and 4 bases had no gene match. The CDR3 spans 13 residues. Germline CDR1 is DFQATT and CDR2 is SNEGSKA (reference sequence). Here the CDR3 reads CSAPGTGAYEQYF. The CDR3 coding sequence is TGCAGTGCGCCCGGGACAGGGGCCTACGAGCAGTACTTC.

The chain links TRBV19 to TRBJ2-1, with D unclear. Per germline, CDR1 LNHDA and CDR2 SQIVND (reference sequence). CDR3 length: 14 residues. V dropped 1 base and J dropped 7 bases, with 11 bases sitting between them. The CDR3 loop reads CASSIVQSMNEQFF. For the CDR3, the DNA is TGTGCCAGTAGTATAGTTCAGTCTATGAATGAGCAGTTCTTC. Using reference TRBV19 and TRBJ2-1 for the parts outside the CDR3, the full variable domain is DGGITQSPKYLFRKEGQNVTLSCEQNLNHDAMYWYRQDPGQGLRLIYYSQIVNDFQKGDIAEGYSVSREKKESFPLTVTSAQKNPTAFYLCASSIVQSMNEQFFGPGTRLTVL.

This clonotype was observed a few times. CDR3 amino acids: CATSREDSYEQYF. The CDR3, as DNA: TGTGCCACCAGCAGAGAGGACTCCTACGAGCAGTACTTC. This chain connects TRBV15 to TRBJ2-7; no definite D call. Germline-derived CDR1 and CDR2 are LNHNV and YYDKDF (reference sequence). Trimming removed 0 bases at V and 0 bases at J, with 3 bases between. The CDR3 loop spans 13 amino acids.

This clonotype was counted many times. The V gene is TRBV7-6, the J gene TRBJ2-3, with D possibly matching TRBD2 (7 bases). V lost 5 bases and J lost 5, with 14 bases in between. The germline CDR1 and CDR2 sequences are SGHVS and FNYEAQ. The CDR3 has 14 amino acids. CDR3 region: CASSRGASGDTQYF. The CDR3 coding sequence is TGTGCCAGCAGCCGGGGGGCGTCGGGAGATACGCAGTATTTT. The variable domain in full, with the rest retrieved from reference TRBV7-6 and TRBJ2-3, is GAGVSQSPRYKVTKRGQDVALRCDPISGHVSLYWYRQALGQGPEFLTYFNYEAQQDKSGLPNDRFSAERPEGSISTLTIQRTEQRDSAMYRCASSRGASGDTQYFGPGTRLTVL.

The gene calls are TRBV29-1 and TRBJ1-1, with D possibly being TRBD1 (6 bases). The CDR3 contains 12 residues. Trimming removed 5 bases from V and 1 base from J, with 8 bases in between. Germline V lookup: CDR1 SQVTM, CDR2 ANQGSEA. CDR3 sequence: CSVLQGNTEAFF. The CDR3 DNA is TGCAGCGTTCTACAGGGGAACACTGAAGCTTTCTTT.

This clonotype was observed a few times. This chain connects TRBV20-1 to TRBJ1-6; TRBD1 aligns across 8 bases. This CDR3 is 15 amino acids long. CDR1 is DFQATT and CDR2 is SNEGSKA in the germline V gene (reference sequence). The V gene end was trimmed by 0 bases and the J gene end by 9 bases; junction bases not matched to a gene: 7. In DNA, the CDR3 is TGCAGTGCTAGAGATCACGGGGACAGGACTTCACCCCTCCACTTT. As protein: CSARDHGDRTSPLHF.

This chain connects TRBV7-6 to TRBJ1-4, with D hard to call. Germline CDR1 SGHVS, CDR2 FNYEAQ. This CDR3 is built from 15 residues. Trimming pared 5 bases from V and 2 bases from J, leaving 12 bases between. CDR3: CASSASGSTNEKLFF. CDR3 DNA sequence: TGTGCCAGCAGCGCGAGCGGGTCTACTAATGAAAAACTGTTTTTT.

This clonotype occurred once. The V and J genes are TRBV7-9 and TRBJ2-1; TRBD2 matches 7 bases. Trimming took 5 bases from V and 8 from J; bases not matched to a gene: 9. Germline V gene sequence: CDR1 SEHNR, CDR2 FQNEAQ (reference sequence). The length of the CDR3 is 14 residues. DNA for the CDR3: TGTGCCAGCAGCCCTGGGACTGGGGGGGATGAGCAGTTCTTC. Its translation is CASSPGTGGDEQFF.

This clonotype was seen once. The chain employs TRBV15 and TRBJ2-5; D remains unclear. The germline CDR1 and CDR2 sequences are LNHNV and YYDKDF (reference sequence). Trimming cost V 10 bases and J 5 bases, with 23 bases left between them. The CDR3 has 15 amino acids. The CDR3 protein is CASSEGQATGETQYF. CDR3 DNA: TGTGCCAGCAGTGAAGGGCAGGCCACCGGTGAGACCCAGTACTTC.

The chain employs TRBV12-3 or TRBV12-4 and TRBJ2-1; the match to TRBD2 covers 7 bases. Unmatched junction bases numbered 14, after V lost 5 bases and J lost 10 bases. The CDR3 runs 15 residues. The CDR3 spells CASSSSGRLSGEQFF. CDR3 in DNA: TGTGCCAGCAGTAGTAGCGGGCGCCTATCGGGGGAGCAGTTCTTC.